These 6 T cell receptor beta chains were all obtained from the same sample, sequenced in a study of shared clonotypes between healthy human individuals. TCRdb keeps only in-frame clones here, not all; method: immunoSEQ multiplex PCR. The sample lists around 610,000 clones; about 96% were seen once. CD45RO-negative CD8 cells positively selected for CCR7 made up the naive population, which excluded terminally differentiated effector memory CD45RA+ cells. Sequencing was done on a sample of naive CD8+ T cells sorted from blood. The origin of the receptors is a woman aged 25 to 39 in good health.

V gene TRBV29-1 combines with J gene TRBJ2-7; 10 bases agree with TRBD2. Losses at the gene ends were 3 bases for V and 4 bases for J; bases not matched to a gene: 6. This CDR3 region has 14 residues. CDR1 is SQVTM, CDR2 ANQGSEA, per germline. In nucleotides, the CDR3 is TGCAGCGTTGAGGCTAGCGGGAGAGATTACGAGCAGTACTTC. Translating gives CSVEASGRDYEQYF.

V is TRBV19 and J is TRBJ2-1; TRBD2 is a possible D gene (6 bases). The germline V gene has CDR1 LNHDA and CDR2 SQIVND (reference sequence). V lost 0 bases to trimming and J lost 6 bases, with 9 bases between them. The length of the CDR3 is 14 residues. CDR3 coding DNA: TGTGCCAGTAGTATAGATCGGGGGAGCAATGAGCAGTTCTTC. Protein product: CASSIDRGSNEQFF.

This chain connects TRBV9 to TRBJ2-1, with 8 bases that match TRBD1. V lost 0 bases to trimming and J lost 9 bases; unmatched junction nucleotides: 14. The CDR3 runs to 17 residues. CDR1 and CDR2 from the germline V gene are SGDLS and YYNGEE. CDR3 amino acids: CASSVEDVQGAAIEQFF. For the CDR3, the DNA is TGTGCCAGCAGCGTAGAAGATGTTCAGGGGGCGGCAATTGAGCAGTTCTTC. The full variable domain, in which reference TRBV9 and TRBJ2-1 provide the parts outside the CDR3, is DSGVTQTPKHLITATGQRVTLRCSPRSGDLSVYWYQQSLDQGLQFLIQYYNGEERAKGNILERFSAQQFPDLHSELNLSSLELGDSALYFCASSVEDVQGAAIEQFFGPGTRLTVL.

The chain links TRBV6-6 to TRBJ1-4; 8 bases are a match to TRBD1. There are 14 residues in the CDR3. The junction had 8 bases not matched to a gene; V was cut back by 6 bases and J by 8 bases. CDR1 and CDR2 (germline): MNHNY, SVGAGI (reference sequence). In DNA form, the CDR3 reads TGTGCCAGCAGACCTGACAGGGGAAGAGAAAAACTGTTTTTT. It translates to CASRPDRGREKLFF.

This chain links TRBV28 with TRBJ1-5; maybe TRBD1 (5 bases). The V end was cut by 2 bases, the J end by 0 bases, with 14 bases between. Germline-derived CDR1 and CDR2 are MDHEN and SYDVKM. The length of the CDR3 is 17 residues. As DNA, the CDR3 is TGTGCCAGCAGTTTAGGGGCAGGGTATTATAGCAATCAGCCCCAGCATTTT. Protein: CASSLGAGYYSNQPQHF.

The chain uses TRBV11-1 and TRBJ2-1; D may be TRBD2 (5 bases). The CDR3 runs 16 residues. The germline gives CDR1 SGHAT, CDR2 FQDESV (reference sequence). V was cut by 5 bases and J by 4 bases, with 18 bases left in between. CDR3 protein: CASSPPEGPSYNEQFF. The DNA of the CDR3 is TGTGCCAGCAGCCCCCCCGAGGGCCCGTCTTACAATGAGCAGTTCTTC.